This T cell receptor beta chain was found in a study of cytomegalovirus exposure and HLA in healthy donors. Unrecorded immune exposure was likely among donors, who were nominally healthy when sampled. Germline loops: CDR1 MNHEY, CDR2 SMNVEV (reference sequence). This CDR3 region has 13 residues. Trimming removed 5 bases from V and 5 bases from J, with 12 bases in between. A multiplex PCR was run with 60 Vbeta primers and 13 Jbeta primers. Produced via immunoSEQ multiplex PCR; TCRdb's table is partial and in-frame only. Of about 140,000 clones listed, roughly four fifths were seen once; the top ten hold around 3.2%.

The rearrangement joins TRBV27 to TRBJ1-1, with D perhaps TRBD1 (6 bases). The source is a male donor in good health and CMV-seronegative. The sequencing sample was made of PBMCs. This CDR3 reads CASSQGLGTEAFF. The CDR3 nucleotides read TGTGCCAGCAGTCAGGGGCTAGGGACTGAAGCTTTCTTT.